This passage covers 29 T cell receptor beta chains from one sample sequenced in a study of long-term antiretroviral therapy in people with HIV. Survey-level resolution applied to immunoSEQ assay v3.0. Data came from immunoSEQ multiplex PCR; TCRdb stores just in-frame clones and leaves some out. The table records 48,000 or so clones, around 84% of them present only once. Specimen: unsorted PBMCs, collected 0.8 years after starting antiretroviral therapy. These receptors all stem from a young woman with HIV.

J is TRBJ2-1 and V is TRBV27; 11 bases are shared with TRBD2. V shed 5 bases, J shed 8 bases, and the junction held 8 bases outside the gene matches. Per germline, CDR1 MNHEY and CDR2 SMNVEV (reference sequence). This CDR3 comprises 15 residues. The CDR3 protein is CASSVTLAGVYEQFF. In nucleotides, the CDR3 is TGTGCCAGCAGTGTTACACTAGCGGGGGTCTATGAGCAGTTCTTC.

Here the CDR3 DNA reads TGTGCCAGCAGTTTTTTCCGGCCCGGGCGGGACCTGAACACCGGGGAGCTGTTTTTT. Translation: CASSFFRPGRDLNTGELFF. The chain recombines TRBV28 with TRBJ2-2; weak D call: TRBD2 (6 bases). Germline V gene sequence: CDR1 MDHEN, CDR2 SYDVKM. V lost 3 bases to trimming and J lost 1 base, with 21 bases between them. The CDR3 length is 19 residues.

The chain recombines TRBV4-3 with TRBJ2-2; TRBD1 matches 10 bases. The CDR3 runs 15 residues. Looked up from germline, CDR1 is LGHNA and CDR2 is YSLEER. V lost 4 bases, J lost 6 bases, and 5 bases stayed unmatched. For the CDR3, the DNA is TGCGCCAGCAGCCGCGGGGGACAGGGGTCCGGGGAGCTGTTTTTT. This sequence encodes CASSRGGQGSGELFF.

This rearrangement joins TRBV28 to TRBJ1-1, with D possibly matching TRBD1 (5 bases). V was shortened by 2 bases and J by 6 bases, with 16 bases between the two germline ends. CDR3 length: 15 amino acids. Germline CDR1 MDHEN, CDR2 SYDVKM. Here the CDR3 reads CASSLGVQGKPEAFF. The CDR3 DNA reads as TGTGCCAGCAGTTTAGGGGTCCAGGGAAAGCCTGAAGCTTTCTTT.

The chain uses TRBV7-2 and TRBJ2-6; weak D call: TRBD2 (5 bases). Germline assignment: CDR1 SGHTA and CDR2 FQGNSA. The CDR3 loop spans 16 amino acids. Deletions cut 3 bases from V and 1 base from J, with 10 bases between. CDR3 amino acids: CASSFRTGSGANVLTF. The CDR3 DNA is TGTGCCAGCAGCTTTCGAACGGGATCTGGGGCCAACGTCCTGACTTTC.

V is TRBV19 and J is TRBJ2-7; 12 bases fit TRBD2. Germline CDR1 LNHDA, CDR2 SQIVND (reference sequence). CDR3 length: 16 residues. V shed 4 bases, J shed 4 bases, and the junction held 8 bases outside the gene matches. The CDR3 sequence is CASSTERTSGTYEQYF. CDR3 nucleotide sequence: TGTGCCAGTAGTACCGAGAGGACTAGCGGGACTTACGAGCAGTACTTC.

The chain couples TRBV29-1 to TRBJ1-4; 10 bases map to TRBD1. The CDR3 covers 14 residues. Germline-derived CDR1 and CDR2 are SQVTM and ANQGSEA. V dropped 6 bases and J dropped 6; count of bases not matched to a gene: 7. CDR3 sequence: CSVRQGARDEKLFF. CDR3 nucleotide sequence: TGCAGCGTAAGACAGGGGGCAAGGGATGAAAAACTGTTTTTT.

The genes are TRBV6-5 and TRBJ2-2, with D perhaps TRBD2 (5 bases). Germline V gene sequence: CDR1 MNHEY, CDR2 SVGAGI. The ends were cut back, 8 bases at V and 0 bases at J, with 13 bases in the middle. This CDR3 contains 15 residues. CDR3 loop: CASFWTLSNTGELFF. In DNA form, the CDR3 reads TGTGCCAGCTTCTGGACTTTATCGAACACCGGGGAGCTGTTTTTT.

This chain joins TRBV2 and TRBJ1-1, with D possibly matching TRBD1 (5 bases). The V end lost 8 bases, the J end lost 5 bases, and 12 bases lay between the germline ends. The length of the CDR3 is 12 residues. Germline CDR1 reads SNHLY; CDR2 reads FYNNEI. CDR3 coding DNA: TGTGCCAGCGTTCAGGGAAGGACTGAAGCTTTCTTT. Translated: CASVQGRTEAFF.

The genes are TRBV28 and TRBJ2-5; 10 bases match TRBD2. Per germline, CDR1 MDHEN and CDR2 SYDVKM. Trimming removed 3 bases from V and 5 bases from J; junction bases left unmatched: 9. This CDR3 is built from 16 residues. CDR3 in amino acids: CASSFEASGSLETQYF. The CDR3 nucleotides read TGTGCCAGCAGTTTTGAGGCTAGCGGGAGTCTGGAGACCCAGTACTTC.

V and J are TRBV4-3 and TRBJ2-2; possibly TRBD2 for D (5 bases). Trimming cost V 0 bases and J 1 base, with 9 bases left between them. The CDR3 has 16 residues. The germline V gene encodes CDR1 LGHNA and CDR2 YSLEER. CDR3 sequence: CASSQDRGVNTGELFF. The CDR3, as DNA: TGCGCCAGCAGCCAAGATCGGGGAGTGAACACCGGGGAGCTGTTTTTT.

This CDR3 reads CASSLVGYDTEAFF. CDR3 bases: TGTGCCAGCAGCTTAGTGGGGTATGACACTGAAGCTTTCTTT. This sequence joins TRBV7-9 and TRBJ1-1; D uncertain. Germline lookup yields CDR1 SEHNR and CDR2 FQNEAQ (reference sequence). V was trimmed by 1 base and J by 3 bases, leaving 9 bases between them. There are 14 residues in the CDR3.

The V call is TRBV11-3, the J call TRBJ1-3, with TRBD1 identical over 7 bases. The CDR3 contains 13 residues. CDR1 SGHNT and CDR2 YENEEA come from the germline V gene. The V and J ends lost 4 bases and 4 bases, in that order; junction bases with no gene match: 1. In DNA form, the CDR3 reads TGTGCCAGCAGCTGGGGACAGGGAAACACCATATATTTT. Amino acids: CASSWGQGNTIYF.

The V and J genes are TRBV7-2 and TRBJ2-1; perhaps TRBD2 as D (5 bases). Trimming shortened V by 1 base and J by 8 bases, and 9 bases separated the two germline ends. The CDR3 runs 13 residues. Germline values: CDR1 SGHTA, CDR2 FQGNSA. This CDR3 is CASSLVPGDEQFF. CDR3 in DNA: TGTGCCAGCAGCTTAGTTCCCGGGGATGAGCAGTTCTTC.

V gene TRBV5-4 combines with J gene TRBJ2-5, with 9 bases lining up with TRBD2. CDR1 is SGHNT, CDR2 YYREEE, per germline (reference sequence). V shed 4 bases, J shed 1 base, and the junction held 5 bases outside the gene matches. The CDR3 totals 15 residues. This CDR3 reads CASSPQLAGQETQYF. The CDR3 DNA sequence: TGTGCCAGCAGCCCGCAACTAGCGGGCCAAGAGACCCAGTACTTC.

The chain combines TRBV11-2 with TRBJ2-1; 7 bases are shared with TRBD2. J was trimmed by 6 bases and V by 5 bases; bases with no gene match: 10. The CDR3 has 15 residues. Per the germline V gene, CDR1 is SGHAT and CDR2 is FQNNGV. CDR3 protein: CASSPGLLRGNEQFF. As DNA, the CDR3 is TGTGCCAGCAGCCCGGGACTACTGAGGGGCAATGAGCAGTTCTTC.

The CDR3: CATLEYSTQYF. The CDR3 coding sequence is TGTGCCACCCTCGAGTACAGCACCCAGTACTTC. The J gene is TRBJ2-5, the V gene TRBV6-6, with D unclear. V was shortened by 10 bases and J by 8 bases, with 14 bases between the two germline ends. Germline V gene sequence: CDR1 MNHNY, CDR2 SVGAGI (reference sequence). This CDR3 comprises 11 residues.

The V and J genes are TRBV2 and TRBJ2-7; either TRBD1 or TRBD2 may fit D (6 bases each). The CDR3 contains 15 residues. Germline CDR1 and CDR2: SNHLY and FYNNEI. V lost 7 bases and J lost 4, with 20 bases in between. CDR3 sequence: CASILRGTEGYEQYF. The CDR3 nucleotides read TGTGCCAGCATTTTAAGGGGGACGGAGGGGTACGAGCAGTACTTC.

The chain joins TRBV19 to TRBJ1-4; no reliable D call. The CDR3 sequence is 16 residues long. With 4 bases removed from V and 7 bases from J, the gap between germline ends came to 19 bases. Looked up from germline, CDR1 is LNHDA and CDR2 is SQIVND (reference sequence). As DNA, the CDR3 is TGTGCCAGTAGTACTAGACATGGGCGGCCGGTTGAAAAACTGTTTTTT. Translated: CASSTRHGRPVEKLFF.

The V and J genes are TRBV5-1 and TRBJ1-2; 7 bases line up with TRBD1. Losses at the gene ends were 1 base for V and 0 bases for J; bases not matched to a gene: 6. This CDR3 contains 16 residues. The germline CDR1 and CDR2 sequences are SGHRS and YFSETQ. CDR3 residues: CASSLSQGVTNYGYTF. CDR3 nucleotides: TGCGCCAGCAGCTTGAGTCAGGGGGTGACTAACTATGGCTACACCTTC.

The chain couples TRBV19 to TRBJ1-5; maybe TRBD1 (5 bases). V lost 10 bases, J lost 5 bases, and 21 bases lay in between. This CDR3 spans 15 amino acids. Germline values: CDR1 LNHDA, CDR2 SQIVND (reference sequence). CDR3 sequence reads: CATSRQWDGDQPQHF. CDR3 nucleotide sequence: TGTGCCACCTCACGCCAATGGGACGGAGATCAGCCCCAGCATTTT. Complete variable domain (other parts from reference TRBV19 and TRBJ1-5): DGGITQSPKYLFRKEGQNVTLSCEQNLNHDAMYWYRQDPGQGLRLIYYSQIVNDFQKGDIAEGYSVSREKKESFPLTVTSAQKNPTAFYLCATSRQWDGDQPQHFGDGTRLSIL.

The V and J genes are TRBV28 and TRBJ2-6; 8 bases are a match to TRBD1. The length of the CDR3 is 18 residues. CDR1 is MDHEN, CDR2 SYDVKM, per germline. V trimming: 1 base; J trimming: 2 bases; junction bases outside the gene matches: 7. CDR3: CASSLFYRGVTGANVLTF. CDR3 in DNA: TGTGCCAGCAGTTTATTTTACAGGGGGGTAACTGGGGCCAACGTCCTGACTTTC. Variable domain in full (rest from reference TRBV28 and TRBJ2-6): DVKVTQSSRYLVKRTGEKVFLECVQDMDHENMFWYRQDPGLGLRLIYFSYDVKMKEKGDIPEGYSVSREKKERFSLILESASTNQTSMYLCASSLFYRGVTGANVLTFGAGSRLTVL.

This chain links TRBV4-1 with TRBJ2-1; D might be TRBD1 (7 bases). Trimming stripped 6 bases from V and 6 bases from J, with 18 bases between. This CDR3 comprises 15 residues. The germline CDR1 and CDR2 sequences are MGHRA and YSYEKL. The CDR3 region has the DNA TGCGCCAGCAGGACGCGGGACAGTAGCTTCAATGAGCAGTTCTTC. This sequence encodes CASRTRDSSFNEQFF.

This chain connects TRBV5-5 to TRBJ2-7; D gene unclear. The CDR3 is made up of 12 amino acids. Germline CDR1 is SGHKS and CDR2 is YYEKEE (reference sequence). V lost 2 bases and J lost 1, with 4 bases in between. CDR3 region: CASSFGSYEQYF. CDR3 nucleotide sequence: TGTGCCAGCAGCTTCGGTTCCTACGAGCAGTACTTC.

This clone was detected once. Additional DNA sequences in this sample encode the identical CDR3. The chain joins TRBV29-1 to TRBJ2-7; 10 bases agree with TRBD1. This CDR3 is 15 amino acids long. The germline V gene has CDR1 SQVTM and CDR2 ANQGSEA. The J segment lost 4 bases and the V segment lost 1 base, leaving 7 bases of the junction unmatched. This chain's CDR3 is CSVEASDRGLYEQYF. For the CDR3, the DNA is TGCAGCGTTGAAGCCAGTGACAGGGGGCTGTACGAGCAGTACTTC.

The chain carries TRBV18 and TRBJ2-5, with D tentatively TRBD1 or TRBD2 (6 bases each). The germline V gene encodes CDR1 KGHSH and CDR2 LQKENI. The CDR3 runs 16 residues. The V end was cut by 3 bases, the J end by 0 bases, with 14 bases between. This CDR3 is CASSPPWGAHQETQYF. For the CDR3, the DNA is TGTGCCAGCTCACCCCCATGGGGGGCCCACCAAGAGACCCAGTACTTC.

The chain links TRBV7-9 to TRBJ2-3, with D tentatively TRBD2 (6 bases). Germline CDR1 reads SEHNR; CDR2 reads FQNEAQ (reference sequence). Trimming removed 8 bases from V and 2 bases from J, with 17 bases in between. This CDR3 is 15 amino acids long. The CDR3 loop reads CASLGFGGDTDTQYF. In DNA, the CDR3 is TGTGCCAGCCTTGGATTCGGGGGAGACACAGATACGCAGTATTTT.

The chain employs TRBV28 and TRBJ2-4; TRBD1 is a possible D gene (5 bases). The germline V gene encodes CDR1 MDHEN and CDR2 SYDVKM. The CDR3 loop spans 16 amino acids. V gave up 3 bases and J gave up 2 bases, with 14 bases separating them. The CDR3 protein is CASSFQGRVSKNIQYF. CDR3 DNA sequence: TGTGCCAGCAGTTTCCAGGGAAGGGTTTCCAAAAACATTCAGTACTTC.

This clone was detected a few times. The chain combines TRBV7-2 with TRBJ2-7; D assignment may be TRBD1 or TRBD2 (5 bases each). V lost 4 bases and J lost 7, with 8 bases in between. This CDR3 has 11 residues. Germline V lookup: CDR1 SGHTA, CDR2 FQGNSA. The CDR3 DNA is TGTGCCAGCAGCTCGGGGCTAGAGCAGTACTTC. Translation: CASSSGLEQYF.